This T cell receptor beta chain emerged from a study of tumor-infiltrating lymphocytes in primary liver carcinoma. Priming with a constant-region primer yielded TCR beta cDNA from about 500 ng total RNA. Investigators got TCR beta libraries out of three nested multiplex PCR rounds, done with slightly modified ARM-PCR. The two initial PCR rounds, ten to eleven cycles each, used TRBV1-TRBV30 forward and C-beta reverse primers. A single record per CDR3 protein comes from TCRdb applying MiXCR to the multiplex PCR reads. This sample has hundreds of thousands of distinct CDR3 sequences, with around 50% found just once. Extraction also yielded germline DNA, while blood RNA was obtained from unsorted whole blood. Trimming took 8 bases from V and 4 from J; bases not matched to a gene: 17. The germline CDR1 and CDR2 sequences are MNHEY and SVGEGT. The CDR3 extends over 17 amino acids.

The chain couples TRBV6-2 or TRBV6-3 to TRBJ2-1, with 7 bases aligning to TRBD2. Sequenced input: peripheral blood. The sequence was collected from a woman aged 25 to 39 with primary liver carcinoma and hepatitis B virus infection. DNA of the CDR3: TGTGCCAGCTGTTGGCGACAAGCGGTCGGGGGGTACAATGAGCAGTTCTTC. It codes for CASCWRQAVGGYNEQFF.